The next 20 T cell receptor beta chains were all read from a single sample in a study of blood T cell repertoires in COVID-19 (dated by TCRdb to 2018 to 2020). The library came from the immunoSEQ multiplex PCR assay. The table comes from immuneACCESS by way of TCRdb, which keeps in-frame sequences with V and J called. Part of the clones is missing from these tables; in studies checked, under half for an unresolved V gene and the rest for unknown reasons. For this sample there are hundreds of thousands of clones; around 89% appear just once. The ten largest clonotypes hold 4.3% of the sample. Specimen: peripheral blood. These receptor sequences come from a woman in her twenties or thirties with acute or convalescent COVID-19.

The V gene is TRBV6-6, the J gene TRBJ1-1; D gene uncertain. V lost 6 bases, J lost 8 bases, and 13 bases lay in between. There are 12 residues in the CDR3. Germline CDR1 reads MNHNY; CDR2 reads SVGAGI (reference sequence). The CDR3 bases are TGTGCCAGCAGCGGACTTACAAGGGAAGCTTTCTTT. Amino acids: CASSGLTREAFF.

This sequence joins TRBV5-6 and TRBJ2-7, with D tentatively TRBD1 (6 bases). Germline-derived CDR1 and CDR2 are SGHDT and YYEEEE. V shed 4 bases and J shed 5 bases, with 10 bases lying between them. This CDR3 region has 12 residues. This CDR3 reads CASSRGTHEQYF. In DNA, the CDR3 is TGTGCCAGCAGCAGGGGGACCCACGAGCAGTACTTC.

The chain joins TRBV5-1 to TRBJ1-6; possibly TRBD1 for D (5 bases). The CDR3 sequence is 14 residues long. The V gene's germline CDR1 is SGHRS and CDR2 YFSETQ. The V end was cut by 2 bases, the J end by 8 bases, with 11 bases between. In DNA, the CDR3 is TGCGCCAGCAGCTTTATGACGGGGGATTCACCCCTCCACTTT. The encoded protein is CASSFMTGDSPLHF.

Remarks on this clone: This same CDR3 is encoded by further DNA sequences in the sample. The chain employs TRBV19 and TRBJ1-6; D gene ambiguous. Germline assignment: CDR1 LNHDA and CDR2 SQIVND (reference sequence). The CDR3 is 13 residues long. V lost 3 bases and J lost 7, with 7 bases in between. The CDR3 loop reads CASSMGGNSPLHF. CDR3 bases: TGTGCCAGTAGTATGGGCGGGAATTCACCCCTCCACTTT.

The chain is built from TRBV20-1 and TRBJ2-5; 7 bases are shared with TRBD2. Germline V gene sequence: CDR1 DFQATT, CDR2 SNEGSKA (reference sequence). The CDR3 covers 16 residues. Trimming cost V 3 bases and J 4 bases; bases outside gene matches: 14. CDR3 coding DNA: TGCAGTGCTAGTATCCCGCGACTAGCATATCGAGAGACCCAGTACTTC. This gives the protein CSASIPRLAYRETQYF.

The rearrangement joins TRBV7-9 to TRBJ2-5; tentatively, D is TRBD2 (6 bases). Germline V gene sequence: CDR1 SEHNR, CDR2 FQNEAQ (reference sequence). The ends were cut back, 1 base at V and 0 bases at J, with 15 bases in the middle. The CDR3 sequence is 17 residues long. CDR3 nucleotide sequence: TGTGCCAGCAGCTTAGGTCAGGGACTTTGGTACCAAGAGACCCAGTACTTC. This translates into CASSLGQGLWYQETQYF.

The CDR3 nucleotides are TGTGCCAGCAGCTTACTGGGCAGGGGGTCGGGCGAGCAGTACTTC. This sequence encodes CASSLLGRGSGEQYF. This rearrangement joins TRBV7-6 to TRBJ2-7; 7 bases map to TRBD1. J was trimmed by 6 bases and V by 2 bases; bases with no gene match: 10. This CDR3 region has 15 residues. CDR1 SGHVS and CDR2 FNYEAQ come from the germline V gene.

V is TRBV5-6 and J is TRBJ2-1; 7 positions agree with TRBD2. CDR1 is SGHDT and CDR2 is YYEEEE in the germline V gene. The CDR3 is 17 amino acids. The trim removed 4 bases at V and 9 bases at J, leaving 19 bases unmatched. In DNA, the CDR3 is TGTGCCAGCAGCCCAATTGACCCGGGACTACCAGGTAGTGAGCAGTTCTTC. Translated, it gives CASSPIDPGLPGSEQFF.

The chain uses TRBV4-2 and TRBJ1-1; a possible D gene is TRBD1 (5 bases). The CDR3 loop spans 14 amino acids. Germline V lookup: CDR1 LGHNA, CDR2 YNFKEQ. V lost 1 base, J lost 4 bases, and 10 bases lay in between. The CDR3 region is CASSQVGGVTEAFF. DNA for the CDR3: TGTGCCAGCAGCCAAGTGGGGGGGGTCACTGAAGCTTTCTTT.

The chain joins TRBV10-3 to TRBJ1-5; D is unclear. This CDR3 spans 11 amino acids. Trimming left V 11 bases short and J 5 bases short, with 10 bases between. CDR1 and CDR2 (germline): ENHRY, SYGVKD. CDR3 sequence (DNA): TGTGCCGCCCTAACAGATCAGCCCCAGCATTTT. It encodes CAALTDQPQHF.

The chain has TRBV6-5 and TRBJ2-7; no firm D call. In germline, CDR1 is MNHEY, CDR2 SVGAGI. V lost 8 bases and J lost 2, with 10 bases in between. The CDR3 has 12 amino acids. The CDR3 sequence: CASFGAPYEQYF. CDR3 DNA sequence: TGTGCCAGCTTTGGAGCGCCCTACGAGCAGTACTTC.

This clone showed up just once. The J gene is TRBJ2-1, the V gene TRBV12-3 or TRBV12-4; TRBD1 matches 7 bases. V was clipped by 5 bases and J by 8 bases; unmatched bases: 6. CDR3 length: 13 amino acids. The DNA of the CDR3 is TGTGCCAGCAGTCCAGACAGGGTTTATGAGCAGTTCTTC. As protein: CASSPDRVYEQFF.

The chain employs TRBV5-1 and TRBJ2-7; D ambiguous. V was shortened by 0 bases and J by 1 base, with 8 bases between the two germline ends. Germline CDR1 and CDR2: SGHRS and YFSETQ. This CDR3 spans 14 amino acids. The CDR3 bases are TGCGCCAGCAGCTTGGGACTCAGTTCCTACGAGCAGTACTTC. Translated, it gives CASSLGLSSYEQYF. Together with reference TRBV5-1 and TRBJ2-7, the CDR3 gives the full variable domain: KAGVTQTPRYLIKTRGQQVTLSCSPISGHRSVSWYQQTPGQGLQFLFEYFSETQRNKGNFPGRFSGRQFSNSRSEMNVSTLELGDSALYLCASSLGLSSYEQYFGPGTRLTVT.

J is TRBJ2-7 and V is TRBV27; 11 bases are a match to TRBD1. Germline-derived CDR1 and CDR2 are MNHEY and SMNVEV (reference sequence). V shed 6 bases, J shed 5 bases, and the junction held 6 bases outside the gene matches. The CDR3 is made up of 14 amino acids. The CDR3 nucleotides are TGTGCCAGCAGGCGCGGGACAGGGGGGGACGAGCAGTACTTC. Its translation: CASRRGTGGDEQYF.

V is TRBV12-3 or TRBV12-4 and J is TRBJ2-1, with D unclear. There are 13 residues in the CDR3. V was trimmed by 4 bases and J by 6 bases, leaving 10 bases between them. The CDR3 sequence: CASSWFRINEQFF. In nucleotides, the CDR3 is TGTGCCAGCAGTTGGTTCAGAATCAATGAGCAGTTCTTC.

The rearrangement joins TRBV19 to TRBJ2-5; TRBD2 agrees at 7 bases. Germline V gene sequence: CDR1 LNHDA, CDR2 SQIVND (reference sequence). The CDR3 covers 15 residues. V shed 5 bases and J 5 bases; nucleotides not matched to a gene: 11. The CDR3: CASSPSGRGRETQYF. The CDR3 bases are TGTGCCAGTAGTCCCTCTGGGCGGGGGAGGGAGACCCAGTACTTC.

The chain joins TRBV3-1 (or the pseudogene TRBV3-2) to TRBJ2-7; 9 bases map to TRBD1. The ends lost 4 bases at V and 4 bases at J; junction bases unmatched: 8. Germline lookup yields CDR1 LGHDT and CDR2 YNNKEL (reference sequence). CDR3 size: 15 residues. CDR3 residues: CASSPYYRGPYEQYF. In nucleotides, the CDR3 is TGTGCCAGCAGCCCATATTACAGGGGGCCTTACGAGCAGTACTTC.

The rearrangement joins TRBV7-9 to TRBJ2-1, with D perhaps matching TRBD2 (5 bases). Deletions cut 11 bases from V and 5 bases from J, with 16 bases between. From germline, CDR1 is SEHNR and CDR2 FQNEAQ (reference sequence). This CDR3 has 13 amino acids. For the CDR3, the DNA is TGTGCCGGTAGAGTAGGACTTGACAATGAGCAGTTCTTC. Amino acids: CAGRVGLDNEQFF.

The chain couples TRBV12-3 or TRBV12-4 to TRBJ2-3; D might be TRBD2 (5 bases). The CDR3 spans 13 residues. V was pared by 1 base and J by 8 bases, with 10 bases between. The CDR3 nucleotides read TGTGCCAGCAGTTTAGACCCTCGGGGTACGCAGTATTTT. It translates to CASSLDPRGTQYF.

The genes are TRBV20-1 and TRBJ1-1; D is possibly TRBD1 (5 bases). Germline V gene data show CDR1 as DFQATT and CDR2 as SNEGSKA (reference sequence). V gave up 3 bases and J gave up 1 base, with 12 bases separating them. CDR3 length equals 14 residues. CDR3 sequence: CSASSGGGNTEAFF. CDR3 DNA sequence: TGCAGTGCTAGTAGCGGGGGGGGGAACACTGAAGCTTTCTTT.